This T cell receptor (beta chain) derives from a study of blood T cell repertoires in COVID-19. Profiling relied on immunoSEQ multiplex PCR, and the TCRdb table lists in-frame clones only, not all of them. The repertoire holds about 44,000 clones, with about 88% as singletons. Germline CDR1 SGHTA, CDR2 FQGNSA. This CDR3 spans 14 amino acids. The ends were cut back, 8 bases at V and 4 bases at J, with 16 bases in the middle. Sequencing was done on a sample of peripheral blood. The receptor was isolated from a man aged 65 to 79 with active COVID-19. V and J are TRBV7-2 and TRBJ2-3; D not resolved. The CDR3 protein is CASLEPDGADTQYF. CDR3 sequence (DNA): TGTGCCAGCCTTGAACCGGATGGAGCAGATACGCAGTATTTT.